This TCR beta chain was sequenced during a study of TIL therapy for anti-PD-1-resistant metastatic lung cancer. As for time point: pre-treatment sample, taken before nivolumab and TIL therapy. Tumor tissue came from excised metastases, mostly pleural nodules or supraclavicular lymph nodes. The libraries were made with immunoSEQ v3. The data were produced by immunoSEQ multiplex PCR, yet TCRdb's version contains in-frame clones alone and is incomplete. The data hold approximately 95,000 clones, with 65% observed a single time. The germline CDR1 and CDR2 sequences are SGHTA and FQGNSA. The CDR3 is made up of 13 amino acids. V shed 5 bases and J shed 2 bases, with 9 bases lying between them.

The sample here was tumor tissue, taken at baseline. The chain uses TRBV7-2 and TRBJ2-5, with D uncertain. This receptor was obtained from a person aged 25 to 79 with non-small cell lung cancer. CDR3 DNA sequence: TGTGCCAGCAGCCCGAGGAGTCAAGAGACCCAGTACTTC. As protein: CASSPRSQETQYF.